This TCR beta chain was observed in a study of human CD8 memory T cell subsets. Total CD8+ T cells were enriched by a separation that was negative and magnetic. Investigators built TCR beta libraries using UMI-labeled 5' RACE. Reprocessing the 5' RACE reads, TCRdb reports a single entry for every CDR3 protein and omits DNA. The sample totals more than 4,500 distinct CDR3 sequences. The source material was CD8+ effector memory T cells (TEM) sorted from PBMCs. Subset in this sample: effector memory CD8 T cells, CCR7- CD45RO+ CD95+. The clonotype was recovered from a human donor in good health.

The CDR3 is CASSESTSGGGTDTQYF. The genes are TRBV25-1 and TRBJ2-3; TCRdb calls TRBD2, which cannot be checked without DNA. The CDR3 is 17 amino acids. Germline loops: CDR1 MGHDK, CDR2 SYGVNS.